A selection of T cell receptor beta chains follows, all from one sample in a study of blood T cell repertoires in COVID-19. Clones were read by immunoSEQ multiplex PCR, and TCRdb kept only the in-frame ones, dropping some. The table includes under 200,000 clones, around four fifths detected once. The sample was peripheral blood. All receptors derive from a man between 65 and 85 years old with active or convalescent COVID-19. Both conserved end residues are part of each CDR3. A D gene is named only where the DNA matches it firmly. Only part of the rows carry a size: once, few, many, or a class if the clone is expanded.

TRBJ1-5,TRBV30,.,15,.,TGTGCCTGGAGTGTGGGGCGGCTTAGCAATCAGCCCCAGCATTTT,CAWSVGRLSNQPQHF
TRBJ2-5,TRBV5-5,.,15,.,TGTGCCAGCAGCCGAAACCCAGGGGCCCAAGAGACCCAGTACTTC,CASSRNPGAQETQYF
TRBJ2-5,TRBV6-5,.,16,once,TGTGCCAGCAGTTACTCGACGTCCCCGATAGAGGGGACCCAGTACTTC,CASSYSTSPIEGTQYF
TRBJ2-1,TRBV5-1,TRBD2,16,.,TGCGCCAGCAGCTCTCCAACTAGCGGGAGTTCGAATGAGCAGTTCTTC,CASSSPTSGSSNEQFF
TRBJ2-7,TRBV18,TRBD1,15,.,TGTGCCAGCTCACCGGGACAGATTAGCTCCTACGAGCAGTACTTC,CASSPGQISSYEQYF
TRBJ2-3,TRBV5-1,.,13,.,TGCGCCAGCAGCTTGACGCAGGCAGATACGCAGTATTTT,CASSLTQADTQYF
TRBJ1-6,TRBV30,TRBD1,19,.,TGTGCCTGGAGTGTAGCGGCCGGGACAGGGGGCTCCTATAATTCACCCCTCCACTTT,CAWSVAAGTGGSYNSPLHF
TRBJ1-5,TRBV9,.,13,.,TGTGCCAGCAACGGGGGGGGCAATCAGCCCCAGCATTTT,CASNGGGNQPQHF
TRBJ1-5,TRBV6-5,.,14,.,TGTGCCAGCAGTCAGGGTGGTAGCAATCAGCCCCAGCATTTT,CASSQGGSNQPQHF
TRBJ1-3,TRBV13,.,16,.,TGTGCCAGCAGCTTGGGTAGACGGGGCTCTGGAAACACCATATATTTT,CASSLGRRGSGNTIYF
TRBJ1-1,TRBV5-1,TRBD1,18,.,TGCGCCAGCAGCTTAGTTCTCGGGACAGGGTCCGTAGTCACTGAAGCTTTCTTT,CASSLVLGTGSVVTEAFF
TRBJ1-2,TRBV5-1,.,17,once,TGCGCCAGCAGCTTAAACAGCCTTCAGGATCCAGGGAATGGCTACACCTTC,CASSLNSLQDPGNGYTF
TRBJ1-1,TRBV7-9,TRBD1,15,.,TGTGCCAGCAGCTTCGGGACAGGGGCGAACACTGAAGCTTTCTTT,CASSFGTGANTEAFF
TRBJ2-1,TRBV5-6,TRBD1,14,.,TGTGCCAGCCTCGGACAGGGTAAAGTCAATGAGCAGTTCTTC,CASLGQGKVNEQFF
TRBJ2-5,TRBV5-1,TRBD1,16,few,TGCGCCAGCAGCTTGGCCTCGGGACAGGGACAAGAGACCCAGTACTTC,CASSLASGQGQETQYF
TRBJ2-5,TRBV11-2,TRBD2,15,.,TGTGCCAGCAGCCCCCCTTGGGGGGGGTTGGAGACCCAGTACTTC,CASSPPWGGLETQYF
TRBJ2-7,TRBV13,TRBD1,14,.,TGTGCCTGTCGGCGGGACAGGGGCTCCTACGAGCAGTACTTC,CACRRDRGSYEQYF
TRBJ1-2,TRBV12-3/TRBV12-4,TRBD1,12,.,TGTGCCAGCAGAACAGGGGGCCGTGGCTACACCTTC,CASRTGGRGYTF
TRBJ2-7,TRBV5-4,TRBD1,15,.,TGTGCCAGCAGACTGGGACAGGGGCCAACCTACGAGCAGTACTTC,CASRLGQGPTYEQYF